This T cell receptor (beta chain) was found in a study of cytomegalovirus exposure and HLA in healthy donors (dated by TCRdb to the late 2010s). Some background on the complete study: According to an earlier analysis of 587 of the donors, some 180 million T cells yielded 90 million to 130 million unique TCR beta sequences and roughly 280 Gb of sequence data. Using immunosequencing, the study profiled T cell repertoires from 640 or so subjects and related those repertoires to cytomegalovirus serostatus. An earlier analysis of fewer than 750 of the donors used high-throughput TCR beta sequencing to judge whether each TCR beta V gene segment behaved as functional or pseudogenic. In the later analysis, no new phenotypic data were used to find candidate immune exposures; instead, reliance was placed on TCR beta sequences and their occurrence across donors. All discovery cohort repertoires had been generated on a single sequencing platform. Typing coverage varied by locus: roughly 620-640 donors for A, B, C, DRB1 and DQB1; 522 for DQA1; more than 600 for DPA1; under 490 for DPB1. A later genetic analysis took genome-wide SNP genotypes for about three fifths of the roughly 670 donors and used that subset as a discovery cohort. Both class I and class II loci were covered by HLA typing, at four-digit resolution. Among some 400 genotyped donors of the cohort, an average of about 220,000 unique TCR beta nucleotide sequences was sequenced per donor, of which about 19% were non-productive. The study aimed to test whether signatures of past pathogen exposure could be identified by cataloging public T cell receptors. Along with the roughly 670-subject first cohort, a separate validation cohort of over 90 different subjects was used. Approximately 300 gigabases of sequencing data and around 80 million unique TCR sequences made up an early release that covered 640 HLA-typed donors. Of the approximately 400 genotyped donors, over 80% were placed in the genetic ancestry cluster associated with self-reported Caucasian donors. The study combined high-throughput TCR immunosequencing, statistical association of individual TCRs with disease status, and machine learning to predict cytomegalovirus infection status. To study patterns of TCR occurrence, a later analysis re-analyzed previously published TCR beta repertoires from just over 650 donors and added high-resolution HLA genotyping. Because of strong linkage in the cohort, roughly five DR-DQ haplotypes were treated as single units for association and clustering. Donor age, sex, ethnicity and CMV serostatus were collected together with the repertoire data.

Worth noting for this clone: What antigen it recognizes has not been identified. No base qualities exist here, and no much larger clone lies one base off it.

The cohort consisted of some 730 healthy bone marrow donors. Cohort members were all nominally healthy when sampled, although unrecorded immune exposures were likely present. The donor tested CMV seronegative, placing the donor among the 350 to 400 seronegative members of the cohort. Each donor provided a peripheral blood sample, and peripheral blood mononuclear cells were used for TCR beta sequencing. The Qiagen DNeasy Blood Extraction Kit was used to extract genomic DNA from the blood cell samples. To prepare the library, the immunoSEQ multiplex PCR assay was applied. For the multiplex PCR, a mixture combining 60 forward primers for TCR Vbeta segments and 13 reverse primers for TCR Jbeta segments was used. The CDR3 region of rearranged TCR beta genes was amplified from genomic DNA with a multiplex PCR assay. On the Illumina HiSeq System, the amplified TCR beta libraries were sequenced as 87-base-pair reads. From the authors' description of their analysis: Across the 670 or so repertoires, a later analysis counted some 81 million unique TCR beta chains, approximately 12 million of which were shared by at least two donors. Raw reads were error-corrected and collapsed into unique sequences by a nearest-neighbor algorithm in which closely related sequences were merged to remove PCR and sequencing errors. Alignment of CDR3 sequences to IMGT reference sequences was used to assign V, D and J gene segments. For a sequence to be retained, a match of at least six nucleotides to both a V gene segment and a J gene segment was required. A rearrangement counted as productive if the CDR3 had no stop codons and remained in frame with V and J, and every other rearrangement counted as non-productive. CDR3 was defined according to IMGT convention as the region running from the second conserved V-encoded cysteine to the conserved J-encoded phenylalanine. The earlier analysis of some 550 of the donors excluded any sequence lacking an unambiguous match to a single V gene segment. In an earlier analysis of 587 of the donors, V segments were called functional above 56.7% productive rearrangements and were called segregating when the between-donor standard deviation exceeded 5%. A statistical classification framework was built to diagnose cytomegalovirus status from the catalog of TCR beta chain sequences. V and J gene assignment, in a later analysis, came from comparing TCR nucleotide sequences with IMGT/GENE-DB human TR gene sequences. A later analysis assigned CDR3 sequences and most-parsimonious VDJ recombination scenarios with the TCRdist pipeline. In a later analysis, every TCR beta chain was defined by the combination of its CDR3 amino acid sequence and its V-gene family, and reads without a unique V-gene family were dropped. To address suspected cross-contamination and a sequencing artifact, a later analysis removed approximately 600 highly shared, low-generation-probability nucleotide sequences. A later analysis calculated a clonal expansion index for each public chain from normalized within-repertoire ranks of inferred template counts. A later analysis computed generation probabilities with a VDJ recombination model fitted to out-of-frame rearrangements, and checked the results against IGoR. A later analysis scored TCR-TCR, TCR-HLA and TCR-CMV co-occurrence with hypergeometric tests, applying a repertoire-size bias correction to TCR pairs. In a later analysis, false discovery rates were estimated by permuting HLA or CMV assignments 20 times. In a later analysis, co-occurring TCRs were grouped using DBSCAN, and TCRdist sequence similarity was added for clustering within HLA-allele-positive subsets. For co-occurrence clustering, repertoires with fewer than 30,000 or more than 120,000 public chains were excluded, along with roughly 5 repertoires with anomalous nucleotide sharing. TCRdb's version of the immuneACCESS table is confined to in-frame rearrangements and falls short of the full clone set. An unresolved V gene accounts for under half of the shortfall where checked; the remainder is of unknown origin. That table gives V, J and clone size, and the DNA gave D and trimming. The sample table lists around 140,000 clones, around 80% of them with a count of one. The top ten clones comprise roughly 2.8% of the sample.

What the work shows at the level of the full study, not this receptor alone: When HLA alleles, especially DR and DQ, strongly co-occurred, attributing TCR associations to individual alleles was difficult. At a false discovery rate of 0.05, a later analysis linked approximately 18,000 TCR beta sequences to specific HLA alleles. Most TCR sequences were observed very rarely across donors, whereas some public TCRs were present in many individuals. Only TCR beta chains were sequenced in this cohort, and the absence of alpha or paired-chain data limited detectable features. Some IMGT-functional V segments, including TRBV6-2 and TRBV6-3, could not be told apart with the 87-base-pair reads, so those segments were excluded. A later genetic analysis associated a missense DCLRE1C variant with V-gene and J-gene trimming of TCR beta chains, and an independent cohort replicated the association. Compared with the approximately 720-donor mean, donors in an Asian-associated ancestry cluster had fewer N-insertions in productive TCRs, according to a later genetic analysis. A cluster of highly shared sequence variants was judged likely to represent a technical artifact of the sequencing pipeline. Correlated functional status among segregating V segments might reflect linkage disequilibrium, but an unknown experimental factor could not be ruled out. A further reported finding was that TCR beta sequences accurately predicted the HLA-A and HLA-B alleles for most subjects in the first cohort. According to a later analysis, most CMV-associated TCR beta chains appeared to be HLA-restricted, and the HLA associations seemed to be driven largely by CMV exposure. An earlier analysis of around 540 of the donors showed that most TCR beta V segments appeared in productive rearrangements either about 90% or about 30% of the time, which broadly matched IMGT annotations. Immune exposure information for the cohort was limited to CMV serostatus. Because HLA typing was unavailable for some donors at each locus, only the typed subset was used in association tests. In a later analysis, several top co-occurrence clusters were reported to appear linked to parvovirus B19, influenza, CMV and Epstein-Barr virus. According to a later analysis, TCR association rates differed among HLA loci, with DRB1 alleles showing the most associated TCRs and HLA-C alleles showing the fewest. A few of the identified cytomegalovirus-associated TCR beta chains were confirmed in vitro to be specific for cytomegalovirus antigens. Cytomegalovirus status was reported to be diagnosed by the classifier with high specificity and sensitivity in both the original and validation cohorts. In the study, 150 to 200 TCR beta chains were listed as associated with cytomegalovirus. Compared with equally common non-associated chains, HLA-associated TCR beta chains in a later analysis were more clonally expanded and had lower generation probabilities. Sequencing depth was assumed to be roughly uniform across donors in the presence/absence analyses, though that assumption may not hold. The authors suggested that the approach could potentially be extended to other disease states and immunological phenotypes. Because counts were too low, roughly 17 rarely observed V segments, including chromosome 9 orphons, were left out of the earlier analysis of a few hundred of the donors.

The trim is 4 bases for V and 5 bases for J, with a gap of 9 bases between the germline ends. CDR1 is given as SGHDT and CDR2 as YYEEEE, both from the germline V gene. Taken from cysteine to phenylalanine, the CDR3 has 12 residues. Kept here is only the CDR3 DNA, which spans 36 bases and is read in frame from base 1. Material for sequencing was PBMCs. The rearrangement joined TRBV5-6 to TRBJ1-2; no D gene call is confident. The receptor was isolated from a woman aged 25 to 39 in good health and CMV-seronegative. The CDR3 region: CASSQTGYGYTF. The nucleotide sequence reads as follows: TGTGCCAGCAGCCAAACCGGGTATGGCTACACCTTC.